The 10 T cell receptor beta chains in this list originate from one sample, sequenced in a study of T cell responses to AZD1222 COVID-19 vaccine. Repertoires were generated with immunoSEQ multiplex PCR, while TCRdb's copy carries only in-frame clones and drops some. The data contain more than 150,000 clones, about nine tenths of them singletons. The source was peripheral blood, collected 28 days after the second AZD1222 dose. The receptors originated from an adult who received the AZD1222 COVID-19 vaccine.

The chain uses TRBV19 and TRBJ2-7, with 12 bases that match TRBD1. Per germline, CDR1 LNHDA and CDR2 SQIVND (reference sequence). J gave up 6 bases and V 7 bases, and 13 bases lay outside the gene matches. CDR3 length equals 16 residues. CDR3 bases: TGTGCCAGTACGACCGGGACAGGGGGCCTTGTACGCGAGCAGTACTTC. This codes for CASTTGTGGLVREQYF. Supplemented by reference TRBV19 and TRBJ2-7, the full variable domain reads DGGITQSPKYLFRKEGQNVTLSCEQNLNHDAMYWYRQDPGQGLRLIYYSQIVNDFQKGDIAEGYSVSREKKESFPLTVTSAQKNPTAFYLCASTTGTGGLVREQYFGPGTRLTVT.

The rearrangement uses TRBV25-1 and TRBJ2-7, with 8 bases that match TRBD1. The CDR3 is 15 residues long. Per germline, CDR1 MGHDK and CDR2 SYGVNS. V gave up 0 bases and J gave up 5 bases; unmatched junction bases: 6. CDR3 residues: CASSEYTGGADEQYF. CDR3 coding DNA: TGTGCCAGCAGTGAATACACAGGGGGTGCCGACGAGCAGTACTTC.

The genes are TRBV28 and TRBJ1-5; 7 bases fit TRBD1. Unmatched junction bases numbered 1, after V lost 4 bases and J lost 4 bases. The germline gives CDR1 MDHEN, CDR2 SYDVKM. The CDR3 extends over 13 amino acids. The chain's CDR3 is CASSWGQNQPQHF. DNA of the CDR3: TGTGCCAGCAGTTGGGGACAGAATCAGCCCCAGCATTTT.

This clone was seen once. This chain's CDR3 is CASSTTQGSEQFF. DNA for the CDR3: TGTGCCAGTAGCACTACACAGGGTAGTGAGCAGTTCTTC. This chain links TRBV19 with TRBJ2-1; tentative D call: TRBD1 (6 bases). Per germline, CDR1 LNHDA and CDR2 SQIVND (reference sequence). The CDR3 has 13 amino acids. Trimming shortened V by 6 bases and J by 9 bases, and 15 bases separated the two germline ends.

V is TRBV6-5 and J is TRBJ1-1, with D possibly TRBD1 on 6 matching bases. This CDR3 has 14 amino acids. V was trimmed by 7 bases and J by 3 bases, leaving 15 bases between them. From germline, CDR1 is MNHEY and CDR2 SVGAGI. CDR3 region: CASTKGGGDTEAFF. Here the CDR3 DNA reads TGTGCCAGCACCAAGGGGGGTGGGGACACTGAAGCTTTCTTT.

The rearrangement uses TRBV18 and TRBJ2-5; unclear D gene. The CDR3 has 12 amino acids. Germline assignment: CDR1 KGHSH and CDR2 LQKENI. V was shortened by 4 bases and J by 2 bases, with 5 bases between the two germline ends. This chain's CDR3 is CASSLQQETQYF. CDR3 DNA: TGTGCCAGCTCACTCCAGCAAGAGACCCAGTACTTC.

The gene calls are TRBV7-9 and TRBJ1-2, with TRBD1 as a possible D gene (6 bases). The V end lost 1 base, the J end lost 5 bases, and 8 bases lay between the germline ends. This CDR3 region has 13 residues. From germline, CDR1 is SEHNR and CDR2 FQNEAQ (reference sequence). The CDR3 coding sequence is TGTGCCAGCAGCTTAGATACAGGGTATGGCTACACCTTC. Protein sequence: CASSLDTGYGYTF. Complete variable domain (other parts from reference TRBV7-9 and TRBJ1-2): DTGVSQNPRHKITKRGQNVTFRCDPISEHNRLYWYRQTLGQGPEFLTYFQNEAQLEKSRLLSDRFSAERPKGSFSTLEIQRTEQGDSAMYLCASSLDTGYGYTFGSGTRLTVV.

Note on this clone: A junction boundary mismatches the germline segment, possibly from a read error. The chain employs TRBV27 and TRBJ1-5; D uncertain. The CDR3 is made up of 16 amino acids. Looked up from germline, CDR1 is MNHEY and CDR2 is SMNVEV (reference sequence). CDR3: CAGSEEWRESNQPQHF. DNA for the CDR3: TGTGCCGGCAGTGAAGAGTGGAGGGAAAGCAATCAGCCCCAGCATTTT.

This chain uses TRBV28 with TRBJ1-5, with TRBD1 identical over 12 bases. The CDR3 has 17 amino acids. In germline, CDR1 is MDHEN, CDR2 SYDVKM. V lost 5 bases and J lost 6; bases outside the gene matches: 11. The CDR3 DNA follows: TGTGCCAGCAGTAACCGGGACAGGGGGCGCCCCGGTCAGCCCCAGCATTTT. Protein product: CASSNRDRGRPGQPQHF.

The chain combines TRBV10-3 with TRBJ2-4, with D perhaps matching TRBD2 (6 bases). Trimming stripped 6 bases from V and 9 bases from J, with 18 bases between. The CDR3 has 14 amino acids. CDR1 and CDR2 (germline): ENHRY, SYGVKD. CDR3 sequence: CAISLGSESGIQYF. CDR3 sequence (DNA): TGTGCCATCAGCCTCGGGAGTGAATCCGGCATTCAGTACTTC.